Given below is one T cell receptor beta chain in context. Its target is unknown. Between the trimmed V and J ends, which lost 1 base and 3 bases, there was a span of 14 bases. CDR1 SGHRS and CDR2 YFSETQ come from the germline V gene. The CDR3 sequence is 15 residues long. Vbeta (60) and Jbeta (13) primers were used in the PCR. The data were produced by immunoSEQ multiplex PCR, yet TCRdb's version contains in-frame clones alone and is incomplete. Of 150,000 to 200,000 clones in the sample, around 83% were seen once. The data originate from a study of cytomegalovirus exposure and HLA in healthy donors. Turning to the study itself: Researchers found that less than 90% of 300 to 450 genotyped donors fell within the Caucasian-associated ancestry cluster. Study results and limitations: Earlier analysis found most TCR beta V segments productive about 87% or about 30% of the time.

This chain joins TRBV5-1 and TRBJ2-7, with D hard to call. The sequenced sample was PBMCs. The source is a man aged 50 to 59 in good health and CMV-seropositive. The CDR3 loop reads CASSLKLNSHYEQYF. The DNA for the CDR3 is TGCGCCAGCAGCTTGAAGCTCAACTCTCACTACGAGCAGTACTTC.